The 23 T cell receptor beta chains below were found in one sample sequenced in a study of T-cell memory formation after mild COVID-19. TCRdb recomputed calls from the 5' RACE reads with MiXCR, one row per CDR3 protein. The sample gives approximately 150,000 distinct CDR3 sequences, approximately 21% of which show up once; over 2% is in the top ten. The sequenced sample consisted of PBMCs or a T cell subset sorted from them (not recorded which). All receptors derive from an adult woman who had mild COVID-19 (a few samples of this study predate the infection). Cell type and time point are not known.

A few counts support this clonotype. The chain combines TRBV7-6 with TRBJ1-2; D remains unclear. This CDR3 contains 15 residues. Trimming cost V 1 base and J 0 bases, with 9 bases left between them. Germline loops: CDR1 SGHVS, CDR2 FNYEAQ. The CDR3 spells CASSLGSGANYGYTF. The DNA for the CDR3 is TGTGCCAGCAGCTTAGGTAGCGGAGCTAACTATGGCTACACCTTC.

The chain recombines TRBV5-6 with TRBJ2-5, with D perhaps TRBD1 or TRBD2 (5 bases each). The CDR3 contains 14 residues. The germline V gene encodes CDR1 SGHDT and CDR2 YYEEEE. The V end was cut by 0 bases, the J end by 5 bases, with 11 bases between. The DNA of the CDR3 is TGTGCCAGCAGCTTGGCCGCCGGGGCGGAGACCCAGTACTTC. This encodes CASSLAAGAETQYF.

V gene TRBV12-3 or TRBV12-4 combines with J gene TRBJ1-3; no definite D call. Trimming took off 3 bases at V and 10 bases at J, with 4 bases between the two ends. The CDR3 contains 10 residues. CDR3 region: CASSFRTIYF. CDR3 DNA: TGTGCCAGCAGTTTCCGGACCATATATTTT.

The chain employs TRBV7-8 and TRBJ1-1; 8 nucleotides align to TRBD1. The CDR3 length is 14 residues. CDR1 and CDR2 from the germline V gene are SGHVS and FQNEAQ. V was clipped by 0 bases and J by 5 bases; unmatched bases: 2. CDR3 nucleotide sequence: TGTGCCAGCAGCTTAGCGGACAGGGTGACTGAAGCTTTCTTT. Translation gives CASSLADRVTEAFF.

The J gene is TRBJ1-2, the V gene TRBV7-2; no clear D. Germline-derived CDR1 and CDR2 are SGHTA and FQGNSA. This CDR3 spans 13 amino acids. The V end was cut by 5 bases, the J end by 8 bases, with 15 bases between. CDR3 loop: CASSLNDFRGYTF. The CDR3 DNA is TGTGCCAGCAGCCTAAACGATTTTCGCGGCTACACCTTC.

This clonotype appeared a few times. CDR3 region: CAISESQNQPQHF. CDR3 sequence (DNA): TGTGCCATCAGTGAGTCCCAAAATCAGCCCCAGCATTTT. This chain connects TRBV10-3 to TRBJ1-5; D is unclear. V lost 0 bases, J lost 4 bases, and 4 bases lay in between. The length of the CDR3 is 13 residues. Germline V CDR1 and CDR2: ENHRY, SYGVKD.

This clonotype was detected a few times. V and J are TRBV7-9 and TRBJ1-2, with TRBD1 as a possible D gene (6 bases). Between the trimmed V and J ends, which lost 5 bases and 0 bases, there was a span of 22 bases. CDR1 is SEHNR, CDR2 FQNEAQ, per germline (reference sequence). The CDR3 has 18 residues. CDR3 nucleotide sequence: TGTGCCAGCAGCCGCCGGGGGACAACACAAGGGACTAACTATGGCTACACCTTC. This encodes CASSRRGTTQGTNYGYTF.

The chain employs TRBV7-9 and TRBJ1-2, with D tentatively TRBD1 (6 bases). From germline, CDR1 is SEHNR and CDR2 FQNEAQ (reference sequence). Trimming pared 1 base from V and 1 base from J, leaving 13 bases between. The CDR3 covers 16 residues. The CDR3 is CASSLVPRTDNYGYTF. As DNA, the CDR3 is TGTGCCAGCAGCTTAGTCCCCCGGACAGATAACTATGGCTACACCTTC. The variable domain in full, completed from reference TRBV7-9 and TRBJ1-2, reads DTGVSQNPRHKITKRGQNVTFRCDPISEHNRLYWYRQTLGQGPEFLTYFQNEAQLEKSRLLSDRFSAERPKGSFSTLEIQRTEQGDSAMYLCASSLVPRTDNYGYTFGSGTRLTVV.

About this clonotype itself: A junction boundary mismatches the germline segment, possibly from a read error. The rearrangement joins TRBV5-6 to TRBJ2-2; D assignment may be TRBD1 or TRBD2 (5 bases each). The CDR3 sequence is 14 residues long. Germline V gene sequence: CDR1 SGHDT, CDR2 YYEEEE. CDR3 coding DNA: TGTGCCAGCAGCTTGGGGGGGAACACCTGGGAGCTGTTTTTT. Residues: CASSLGGNTWELFF.

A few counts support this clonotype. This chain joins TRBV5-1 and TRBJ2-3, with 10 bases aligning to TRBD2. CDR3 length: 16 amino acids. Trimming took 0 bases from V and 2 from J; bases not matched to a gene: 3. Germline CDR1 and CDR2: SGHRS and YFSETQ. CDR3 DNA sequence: TGCGCCAGCAGCTTGGCTCTAGCGGGGGTCACAGATACGCAGTATTTT. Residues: CASSLALAGVTDTQYF.

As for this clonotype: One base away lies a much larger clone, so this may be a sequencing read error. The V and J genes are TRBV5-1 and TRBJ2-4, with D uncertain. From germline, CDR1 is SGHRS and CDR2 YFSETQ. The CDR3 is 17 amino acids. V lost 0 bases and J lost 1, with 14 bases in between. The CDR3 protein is CASSLETVGLAKNIQYF. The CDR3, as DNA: TGCGCCAGCAGCTTGGAAACGGTTGGCCTGGCCAAAAACATTCAGTACTTC. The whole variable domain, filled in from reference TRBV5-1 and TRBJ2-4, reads KAGVTQTPRYLIKTRGQQVTLSCSPISGHRSVSWYQQTPGQGLQFLFEYFSETQRNKGNFPGRFSGRQFSNSRSEMNVSTLELGDSALYLCASSLETVGLAKNIQYFGAGTRLSVL.

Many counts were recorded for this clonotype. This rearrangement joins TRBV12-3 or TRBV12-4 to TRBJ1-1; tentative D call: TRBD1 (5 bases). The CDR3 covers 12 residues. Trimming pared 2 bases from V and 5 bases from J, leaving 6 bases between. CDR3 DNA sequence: TGTGCCAGCAGTTTACAGGGTACTGAAGCTTTCTTT. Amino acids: CASSLQGTEAFF.

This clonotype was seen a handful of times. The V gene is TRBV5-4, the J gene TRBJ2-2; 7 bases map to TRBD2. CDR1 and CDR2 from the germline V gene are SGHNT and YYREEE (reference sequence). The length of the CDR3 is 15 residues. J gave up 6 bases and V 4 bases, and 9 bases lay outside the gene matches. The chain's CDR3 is CASSRTGRGSGELFF. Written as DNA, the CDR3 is TGTGCCAGCAGCAGAACGGGGCGGGGGTCCGGGGAGCTGTTTTTT. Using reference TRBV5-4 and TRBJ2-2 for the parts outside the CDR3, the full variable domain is ETGVTQSPTHLIKTRGQQVTLRCSSQSGHNTVSWYQQALGQGPQFIFQYYREEENGRGNFPPRFSGLQFPNYSSELNVNALELDDSALYLCASSRTGRGSGELFFGEGSRLTVL.

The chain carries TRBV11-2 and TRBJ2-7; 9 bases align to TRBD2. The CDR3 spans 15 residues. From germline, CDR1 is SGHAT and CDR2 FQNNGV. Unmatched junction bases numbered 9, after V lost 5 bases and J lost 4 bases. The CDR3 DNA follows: TGTGCCAGCAGCCTTAGCGGGAGAGAGGGGTACGAGCAGTACTTC. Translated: CASSLSGREGYEQYF.

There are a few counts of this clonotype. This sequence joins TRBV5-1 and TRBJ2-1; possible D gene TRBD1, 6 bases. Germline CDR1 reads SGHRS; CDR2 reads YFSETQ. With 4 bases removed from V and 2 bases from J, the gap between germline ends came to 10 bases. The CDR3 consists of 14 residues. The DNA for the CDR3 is TGCGCCAGCAGCCCTCGGGACACCTACAATGAGCAGTTCTTC. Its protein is CASSPRDTYNEQFF.

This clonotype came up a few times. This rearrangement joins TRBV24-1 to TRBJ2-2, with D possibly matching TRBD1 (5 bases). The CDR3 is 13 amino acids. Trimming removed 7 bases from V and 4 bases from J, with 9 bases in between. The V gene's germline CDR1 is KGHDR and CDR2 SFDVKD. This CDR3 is CATSPTVTGELFF. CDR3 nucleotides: TGTGCCACCAGCCCGACAGTCACCGGGGAGCTGTTTTTT.

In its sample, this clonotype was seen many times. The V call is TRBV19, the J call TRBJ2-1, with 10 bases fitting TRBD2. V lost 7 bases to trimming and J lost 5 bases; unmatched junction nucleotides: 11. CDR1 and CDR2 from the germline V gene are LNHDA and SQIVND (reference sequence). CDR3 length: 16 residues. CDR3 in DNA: TGTGCCAGTAATAGGGTCTCTAGCGGGAGAAACAATGAGCAGTTCTTC. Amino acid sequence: CASNRVSSGRNNEQFF.

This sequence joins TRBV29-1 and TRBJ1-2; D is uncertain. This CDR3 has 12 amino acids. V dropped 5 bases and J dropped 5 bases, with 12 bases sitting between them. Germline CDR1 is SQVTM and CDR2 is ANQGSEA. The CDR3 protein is CSVYSGDYGYTF. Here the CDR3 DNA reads TGCAGCGTTTATTCCGGGGATTATGGCTACACCTTC.

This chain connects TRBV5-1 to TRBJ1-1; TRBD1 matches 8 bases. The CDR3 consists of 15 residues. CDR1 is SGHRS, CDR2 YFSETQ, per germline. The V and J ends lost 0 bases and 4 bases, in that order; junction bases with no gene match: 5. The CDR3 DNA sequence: TGCGCCAGCAGCTTGGGACAGGGGATTGGCACTGAAGCTTTCTTT. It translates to CASSLGQGIGTEAFF.

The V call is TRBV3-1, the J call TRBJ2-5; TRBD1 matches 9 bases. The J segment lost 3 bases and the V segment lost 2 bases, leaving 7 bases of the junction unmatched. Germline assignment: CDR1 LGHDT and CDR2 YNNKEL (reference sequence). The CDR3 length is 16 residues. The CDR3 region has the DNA TGTGCCAGCAGCCAACGCGGGACAGGGAACAAAGAGACCCAGTACTTC. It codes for CASSQRGTGNKETQYF.

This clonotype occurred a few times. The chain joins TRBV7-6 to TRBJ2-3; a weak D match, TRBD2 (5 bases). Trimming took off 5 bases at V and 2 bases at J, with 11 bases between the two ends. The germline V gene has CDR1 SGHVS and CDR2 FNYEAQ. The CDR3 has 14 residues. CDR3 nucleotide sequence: TGTGCCAGCAGCCCGGGCGGGTTCACAGATACGCAGTATTTT. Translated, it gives CASSPGGFTDTQYF.

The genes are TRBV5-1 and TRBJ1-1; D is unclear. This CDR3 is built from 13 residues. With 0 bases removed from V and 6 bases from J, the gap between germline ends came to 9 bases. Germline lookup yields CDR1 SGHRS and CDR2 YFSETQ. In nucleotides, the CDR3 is TGCGCCAGCAGCTTGGGGGAGAGGGCTGAAGCTTTCTTT. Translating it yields CASSLGERAEAFF.

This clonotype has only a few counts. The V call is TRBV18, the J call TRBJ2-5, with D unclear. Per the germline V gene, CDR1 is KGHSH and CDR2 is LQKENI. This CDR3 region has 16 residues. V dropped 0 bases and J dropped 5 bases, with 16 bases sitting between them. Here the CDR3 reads CASSPPNMGLEETQYF. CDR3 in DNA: TGTGCCAGCTCACCACCAAACATGGGCCTGGAGGAGACCCAGTACTTC.